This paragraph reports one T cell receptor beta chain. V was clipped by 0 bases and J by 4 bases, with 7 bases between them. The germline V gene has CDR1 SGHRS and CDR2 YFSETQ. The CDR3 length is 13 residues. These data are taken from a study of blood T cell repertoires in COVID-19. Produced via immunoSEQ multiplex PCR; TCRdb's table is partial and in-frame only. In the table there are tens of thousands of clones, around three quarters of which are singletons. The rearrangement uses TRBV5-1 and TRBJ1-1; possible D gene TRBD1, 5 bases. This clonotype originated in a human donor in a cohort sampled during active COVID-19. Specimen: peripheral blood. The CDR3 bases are TGCGCCAGCAGCTTGGACGGGGGCACTGAAGCTTTCTTT. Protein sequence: CASSLDGGTEAFF.